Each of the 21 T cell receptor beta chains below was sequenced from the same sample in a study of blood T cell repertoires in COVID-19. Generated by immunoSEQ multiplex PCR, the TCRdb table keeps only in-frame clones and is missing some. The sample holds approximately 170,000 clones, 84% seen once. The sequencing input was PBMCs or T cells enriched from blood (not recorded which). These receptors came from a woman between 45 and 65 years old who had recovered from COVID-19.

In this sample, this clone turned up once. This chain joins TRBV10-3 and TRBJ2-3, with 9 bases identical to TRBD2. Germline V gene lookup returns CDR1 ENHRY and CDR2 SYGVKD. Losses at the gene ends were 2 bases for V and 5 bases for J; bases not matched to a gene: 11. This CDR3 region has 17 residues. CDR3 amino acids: CAISEDEAGGLKDTQYF. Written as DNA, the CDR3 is TGTGCCATCAGTGAGGATGAGGCGGGAGGGCTCAAAGATACGCAGTATTTT.

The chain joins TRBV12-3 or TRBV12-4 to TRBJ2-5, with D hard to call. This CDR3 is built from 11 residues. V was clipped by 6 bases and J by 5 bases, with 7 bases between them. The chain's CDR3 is CASSLLETQYF. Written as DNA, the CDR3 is TGTGCCAGCAGCCTCCTGGAGACCCAGTACTTC.

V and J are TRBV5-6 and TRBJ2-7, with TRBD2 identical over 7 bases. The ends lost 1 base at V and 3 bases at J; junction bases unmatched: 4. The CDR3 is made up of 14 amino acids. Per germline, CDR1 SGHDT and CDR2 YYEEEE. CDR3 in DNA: TGTGCCAGCAGCTTGTTGGCTAGCGGCTACGAGCAGTACTTC. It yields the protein CASSLLASGYEQYF.

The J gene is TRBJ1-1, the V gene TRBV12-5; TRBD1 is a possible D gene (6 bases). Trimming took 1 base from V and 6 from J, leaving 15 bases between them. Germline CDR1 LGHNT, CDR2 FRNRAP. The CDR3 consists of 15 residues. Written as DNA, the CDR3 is TGTGCTAGTGGTTTGGCTCAACAGGGAAGGGCTGAAGCTTTCTTT. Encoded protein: CASGLAQQGRAEAFF.

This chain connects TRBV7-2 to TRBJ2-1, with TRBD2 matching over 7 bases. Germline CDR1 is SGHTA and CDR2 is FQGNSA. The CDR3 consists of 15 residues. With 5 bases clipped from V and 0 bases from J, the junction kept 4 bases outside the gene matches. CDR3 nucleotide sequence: TGTGCCAGCAGCCAGGGAGGGAGCTCCTACAATGAGCAGTTCTTC. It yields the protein CASSQGGSSYNEQFF.

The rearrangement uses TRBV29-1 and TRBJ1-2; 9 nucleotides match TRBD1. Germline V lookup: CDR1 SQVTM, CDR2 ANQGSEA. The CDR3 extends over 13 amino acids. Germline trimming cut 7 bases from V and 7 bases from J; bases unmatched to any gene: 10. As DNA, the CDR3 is TGCAGCGCCCCTTCCGGGACAGGGTTTGGCTACACCTTC. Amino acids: CSAPSGTGFGYTF.

Here the CDR3 reads CASSRRQGGNQPQHF. The CDR3 DNA reads TGTGCCAGCAGCCGCCGACAGGGCGGCAATCAGCCCCAGCATTTT. This chain connects TRBV28 to TRBJ1-5, with TRBD1 matching over 7 bases. Trimming cost V 6 bases and J 2 bases; bases outside gene matches: 7. The CDR3 has 15 residues. Germline CDR1 MDHEN, CDR2 SYDVKM.

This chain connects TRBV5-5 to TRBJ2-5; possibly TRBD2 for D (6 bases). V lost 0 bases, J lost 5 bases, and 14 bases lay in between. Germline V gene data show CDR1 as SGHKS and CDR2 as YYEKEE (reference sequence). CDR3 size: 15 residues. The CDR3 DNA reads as TGTGCCAGCAGCTTGGTTCAGGGAGGTGCGGAGACCCAGTACTTC. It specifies CASSLVQGGAETQYF.

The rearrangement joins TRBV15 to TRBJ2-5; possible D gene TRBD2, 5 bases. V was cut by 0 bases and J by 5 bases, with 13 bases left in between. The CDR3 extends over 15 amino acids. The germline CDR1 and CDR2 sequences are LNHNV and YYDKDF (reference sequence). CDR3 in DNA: TGTGCCACCAGCAGAGATGCGGGTGTTTCGGAGACCCAGTACTTC. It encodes CATSRDAGVSETQYF.

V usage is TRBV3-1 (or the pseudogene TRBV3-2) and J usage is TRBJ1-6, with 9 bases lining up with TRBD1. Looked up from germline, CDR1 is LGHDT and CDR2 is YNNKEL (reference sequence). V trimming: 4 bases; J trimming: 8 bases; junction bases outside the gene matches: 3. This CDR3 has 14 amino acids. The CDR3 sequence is CASSLRTGDSPLHF. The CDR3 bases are TGTGCCAGCAGCCTTCGGACAGGGGATTCACCCCTCCACTTT.

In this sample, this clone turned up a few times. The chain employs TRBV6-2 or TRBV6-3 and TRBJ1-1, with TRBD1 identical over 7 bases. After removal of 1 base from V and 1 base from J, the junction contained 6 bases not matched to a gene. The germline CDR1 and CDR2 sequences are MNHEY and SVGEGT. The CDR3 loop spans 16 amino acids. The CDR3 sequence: CASSYFLTGTNTEAFF. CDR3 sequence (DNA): TGTGCCAGCAGTTACTTCTTGACAGGGACGAACACTGAAGCTTTCTTT.

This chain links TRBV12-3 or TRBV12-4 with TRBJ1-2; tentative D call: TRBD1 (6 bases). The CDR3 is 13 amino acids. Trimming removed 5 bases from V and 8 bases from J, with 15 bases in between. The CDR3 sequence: CASSPTGLGGYTF. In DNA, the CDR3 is TGTGCCAGCAGTCCCACAGGGTTAGGCGGCTACACCTTC.

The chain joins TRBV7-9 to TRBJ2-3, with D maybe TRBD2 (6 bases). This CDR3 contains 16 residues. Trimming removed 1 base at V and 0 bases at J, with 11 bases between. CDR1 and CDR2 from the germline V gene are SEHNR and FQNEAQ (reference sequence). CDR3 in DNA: TGTGCCAGCAGCTTAGGATGGGCGGGGAGCACAGATACGCAGTATTTT. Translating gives CASSLGWAGSTDTQYF.

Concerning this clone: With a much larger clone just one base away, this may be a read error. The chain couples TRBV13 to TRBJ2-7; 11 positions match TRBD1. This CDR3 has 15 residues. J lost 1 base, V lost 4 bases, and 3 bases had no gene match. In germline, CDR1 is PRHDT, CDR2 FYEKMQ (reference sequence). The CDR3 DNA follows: TGTGCCAGCAGCTCCCGGGACAGGGGGTCCTACGAGCAGTACTTC. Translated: CASSSRDRGSYEQYF.

The CDR3 region has the DNA TGTGCCAGTAGTTCAACAGGGGAAGAGTTTAAGCAGTACTTC. It translates to CASSSTGEEFKQYF. This chain uses TRBV19 with TRBJ2-7, with TRBD1 identical over 7 bases. The ends lost 5 bases at V and 8 bases at J; junction bases unmatched: 12. Germline assignment: CDR1 LNHDA and CDR2 SQIVND (reference sequence). This CDR3 spans 14 amino acids.

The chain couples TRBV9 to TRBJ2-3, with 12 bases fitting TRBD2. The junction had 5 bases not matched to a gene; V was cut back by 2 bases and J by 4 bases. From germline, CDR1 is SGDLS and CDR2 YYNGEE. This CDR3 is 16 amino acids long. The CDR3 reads CASSVGTSGFPDTQYF. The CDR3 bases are TGTGCCAGCAGCGTTGGGACTAGCGGGTTTCCAGATACGCAGTATTTT.

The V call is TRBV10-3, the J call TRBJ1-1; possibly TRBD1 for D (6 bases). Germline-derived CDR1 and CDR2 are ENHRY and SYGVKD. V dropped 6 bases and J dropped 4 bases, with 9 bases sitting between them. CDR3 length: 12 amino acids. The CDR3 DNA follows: TGTGCCATCAGGGACAGTAGCACTGAAGCTTTCTTT. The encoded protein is CAIRDSSTEAFF.

In nucleotides, the CDR3 is TGTGCCAGCAGCTTAATGGCGGGAGAATATGAGCAGTTCTTC. Translated: CASSLMAGEYEQFF. The rearrangement links TRBV11-3 to TRBJ2-1; TRBD2 aligns across 7 bases. Germline loops: CDR1 SGHNT, CDR2 YENEEA. The CDR3 is made up of 14 amino acids. J gave up 8 bases and V 2 bases, and 6 bases lay outside the gene matches.

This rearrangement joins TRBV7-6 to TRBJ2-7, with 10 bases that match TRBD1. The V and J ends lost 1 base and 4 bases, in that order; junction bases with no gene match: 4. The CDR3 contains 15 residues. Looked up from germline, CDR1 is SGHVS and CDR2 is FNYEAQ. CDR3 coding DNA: TGTGCCAGCAGCTTAGTCCCGGACAGGGGGTACGAGCAGTACTTC. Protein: CASSLVPDRGYEQYF.

The CDR3 nucleotides are TGTGCCAGCAGTTTGCAGTCGAATTCCTACGAGCAGTACTTC. As protein: CASSLQSNSYEQYF. The V and J genes are TRBV28 and TRBJ2-7; D not resolved. This CDR3 region has 14 residues. Germline CDR1 and CDR2: MDHEN and SYDVKM. V was trimmed by 3 bases and J by 1 base, leaving 10 bases between them. The full variable domain, its missing parts supplied by reference TRBV28 and TRBJ2-7, is DVKVTQSSRYLVKRTGEKVFLECVQDMDHENMFWYRQDPGLGLRLIYFSYDVKMKEKGDIPEGYSVSREKKERFSLILESASTNQTSMYLCASSLQSNSYEQYFGPGTRLTVT.

CDR3 in amino acids: CASRKDRESGYTF. DNA for the CDR3: TGCGCCAGCAGAAAAGACAGGGAAAGCGGCTACACCTTC. V and J are TRBV5-1 and TRBJ1-2; 7 nucleotides align to TRBD1. Germline values: CDR1 SGHRS, CDR2 YFSETQ. The CDR3 has 13 amino acids. V shed 5 bases, J shed 8 bases, and the junction held 9 bases outside the gene matches. Supplemented by reference TRBV5-1 and TRBJ1-2, the full variable domain reads KAGVTQTPRYLIKTRGQQVTLSCSPISGHRSVSWYQQTPGQGLQFLFEYFSETQRNKGNFPGRFSGRQFSNSRSEMNVSTLELGDSALYLCASRKDRESGYTFGSGTRLTVV.